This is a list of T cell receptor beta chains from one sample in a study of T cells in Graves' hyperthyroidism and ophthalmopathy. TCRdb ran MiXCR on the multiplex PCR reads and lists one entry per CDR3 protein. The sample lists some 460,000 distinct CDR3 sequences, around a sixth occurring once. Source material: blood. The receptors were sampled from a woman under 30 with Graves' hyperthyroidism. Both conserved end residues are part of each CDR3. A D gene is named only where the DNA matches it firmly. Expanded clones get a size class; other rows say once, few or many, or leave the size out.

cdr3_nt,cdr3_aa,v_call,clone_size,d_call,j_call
TGTGCCAGCAGCGCTCCCTTAGGGGGGGTCCCCTACAATGAGCAGTTCTTC,CASSAPLGGVPYNEQFF,TRBV9,few,NA,TRBJ2-1
TGTGCCAGCAGCGTACAGGGTTACACTGAAGCTTTCTTT,CASSVQGYTEAFF,TRBV5-5,many,NA,TRBJ1-1
TGTGCCAGCAGCCCTCAAGTGGGACAGCGCGTCGACGAGCAGTACTTC,CASSPQVGQRVDEQYF,TRBV5-5,few,TRBD1,TRBJ2-7
TGTGCCGCCAGCAGTGTCGGGCCACGGGGTTTCGGTGAGCAGTTCTTC,CAASSVGPRGFGEQFF,TRBV24-1,NA,NA,TRBJ2-1
TGCAGTGCTAGTTCCCGACAGGGGCGAGAGACCCAGTACTTC,CSASSRQGRETQYF,TRBV20-1,few,TRBD1,TRBJ2-5
TGCAGTGCTAGAGAAGTAGGGAGGTTAAATTACAATGAGCAGTTCTTC,CSAREVGRLNYNEQFF,TRBV20-1,few,NA,TRBJ2-1
TGCGCCAGCAGGGACCGGGACAGCTCCTACAATGAGCAGTTCTTC,CASRDRDSSYNEQFF,TRBV4-1,NA,TRBD1,TRBJ2-1
TGCAGTGCTAGAAGCGGGAGGGGAGAGACCCAGTACTTC,CSARSGRGETQYF,TRBV20-1,many,TRBD2,TRBJ2-5
TGCAGCGCCCTAGCGGGCACTAACTATGGCTACACCTTC,CSALAGTNYGYTF,TRBV29-1,few,NA,TRBJ1-2
TGTGCCAGCTCACCGCCCACGTGGATGAACACTGAAGCTTTCTTT,CASSPPTWMNTEAFF,TRBV18,many,NA,TRBJ1-1
TGTGCCAGCAGTTACGATGGGGCTAGCGTAACCGGGGAGCTGTTTTTT,CASSYDGASVTGELFF,TRBV6-6,few,NA,TRBJ2-2
TGTGCCAGCAGAGGATCCGGGACTAGCGGGGGGTACAATGAGCAGTTCTTC,CASRGSGTSGGYNEQFF,TRBV2,NA,TRBD2,TRBJ2-1
TGTGCCAGCGAAACAACCACGAACACCGGGGAGCTGTTTTTT,CASETTTNTGELFF,TRBV13,many,NA,TRBJ2-2
TGCGCCAGCAGCCACATTGGGTTGGCAGGGCGGGAGAACACTGAAGCTTTCTTT,CASSHIGLAGRENTEAFF,TRBV4-1,NA,NA,TRBJ1-1
TGTGCCAGCAGCCAACCGACTAGCGGGAACACAGATACGCAGTATTTT,CASSQPTSGNTDTQYF,TRBV12-3/TRBV12-4,few,TRBD2,TRBJ2-3
TGTGCCAGTAGCGATAGCGGACCGAACACGTACAATGAGCAGTTCTTC,CASSDSGPNTYNEQFF,TRBV19,NA,NA,TRBJ2-1
TGCAGCGTTGTCGGGGACAGAACGACCTACGAGCAGTACTTC,CSVVGDRTTYEQYF,TRBV29-1,few,TRBD1,TRBJ2-7
TGTGCCAGCAGTTACTCCCAGTTGGGCACTGAAGCTTTCTTT,CASSYSQLGTEAFF,TRBV6-5,NA,NA,TRBJ1-1
TGCAGCGCGAGACAGGGGGCGGTGTACACCTTC,CSARQGAVYTF,TRBV29-1,NA,TRBD1,TRBJ1-2
TGCGCCAGCAGCTTGGAAGGGTTCAATCAGCCCCAGCATTTT,CASSLEGFNQPQHF,TRBV5-1,NA,NA,TRBJ1-5
TGTGCCAGCAGCTTGGTCGGTGACGGGTTCTCCTACGAGCAGTACTTC,CASSLVGDGFSYEQYF,TRBV7-8,many,NA,TRBJ2-7
TGTACCAGCAGCGTAGTGGTTAGCGGGGGGATAGGAGATACGCAGTATTTT,CTSSVVVSGGIGDTQYF,TRBV9,few,TRBD2,TRBJ2-3
TGCAGTGCTAGAGCGGACAGGGATCACCAGCCCCAGCATTTT,CSARADRDHQPQHF,TRBV20-1,many,TRBD1,TRBJ1-5